This TCR beta chain derives from a study of T cell responses to AZD1222 COVID-19 vaccine. The CDR3 contains 15 residues. Deletions cut 5 bases from V and 4 bases from J, with 15 bases between. Germline CDR1 and CDR2: MDHEN and SYDVKM. Here immunoSEQ multiplex PCR was the method, and the copy in TCRdb shows in-frame clones only, minus some. The sample lists about 120,000 clones; about nine tenths were seen once. As regards this clone: The antigen is undetermined.

The study, taken as a whole, reports: Spike-specific TCR breadth and depth were elevated following two AZD1222 doses.

This receptor was obtained from an adult in good health. Sequenced here: peripheral blood, sampled on day 0 of MenACWY control vaccination. The chain recombines TRBV28 with TRBJ1-3, with D perhaps matching TRBD1 (6 bases). The CDR3 loop is CASSLTQGLGNTIYF. The DNA of the CDR3 is TGTGCCAGCAGTCTAACACAGGGATTAGGAAACACCATATATTTT. Variable domain in full (rest from reference TRBV28 and TRBJ1-3): DVKVTQSSRYLVKRTGEKVFLECVQDMDHENMFWYRQDPGLGLRLIYFSYDVKMKEKGDIPEGYSVSREKKERFSLILESASTNQTSMYLCASSLTQGLGNTIYFGEGSWLTVV.